The clone carrying this T cell receptor (beta chain) was detected only once. These data come from a study of OX40 agonist ivuxolimab in advanced cancers. The length of the CDR3 is 16 residues. Germline loops: CDR1 SGDLS, CDR2 YYNGEE. Trimming took off 6 bases at V and 1 base at J, with 16 bases between the two ends. Some clones are missing from TCRdb's copy, which holds only in-frame ones; the method was immunoSEQ multiplex PCR. The data hold roughly 50,000 clones, with around 89% observed a single time. The sequence came from an adult with an advanced solid tumor such as melanoma, head and neck, liver or kidney cancer. The chain carries TRBV9 and TRBJ2-2, with a tentative D call TRBD2 (5 bases). Sequences were derived from CD4+ or CD8+ T cells sorted from blood, sampled in a trial of the OX40 agonist ivuxolimab. The CDR3 loop is CASTPKTGKNTGELFF. The CDR3 DNA follows: TGTGCCAGCACCCCCAAGACGGGAAAGAACACCGGGGAGCTGTTTTTT.